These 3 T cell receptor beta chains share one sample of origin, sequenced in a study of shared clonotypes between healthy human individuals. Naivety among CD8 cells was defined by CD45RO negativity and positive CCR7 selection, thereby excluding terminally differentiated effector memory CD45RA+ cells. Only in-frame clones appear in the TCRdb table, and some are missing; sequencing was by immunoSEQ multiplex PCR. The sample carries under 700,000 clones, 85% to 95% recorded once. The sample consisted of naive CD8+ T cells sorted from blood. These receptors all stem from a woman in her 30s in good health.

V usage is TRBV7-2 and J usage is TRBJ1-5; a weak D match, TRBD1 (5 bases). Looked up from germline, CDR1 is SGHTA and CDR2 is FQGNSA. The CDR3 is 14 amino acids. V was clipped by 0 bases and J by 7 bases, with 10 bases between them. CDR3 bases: TGTGCCAGCAGCTTAGCCCCAGGGCCACAGCCCCAGCATTTT. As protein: CASSLAPGPQPQHF.

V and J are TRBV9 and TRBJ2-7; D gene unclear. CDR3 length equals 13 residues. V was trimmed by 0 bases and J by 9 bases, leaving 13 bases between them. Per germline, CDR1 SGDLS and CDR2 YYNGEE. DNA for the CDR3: TGTGCCAGCAGCGTAGGAGGTCAGACTGCGCAGTACTTC. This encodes CASSVGGQTAQYF.

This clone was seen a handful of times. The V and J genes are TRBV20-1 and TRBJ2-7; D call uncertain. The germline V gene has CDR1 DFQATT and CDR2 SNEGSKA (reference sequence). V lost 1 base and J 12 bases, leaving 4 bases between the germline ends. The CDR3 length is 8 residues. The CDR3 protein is CSARAGYF. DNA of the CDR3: TGCAGTGCTAGAGCGGGGTACTTC.